Shown below are 12 T cell receptor beta chains from a single sample sequenced in a study of control samples from healthy donors and cancer patients. The repertoire was sequenced with immunoSEQ multiplex PCR; TCRdb's copy has only in-frame clones and lacks some. The profile shows more than 85,000 clones, just over 90% of them singletons. The sample comprised blood. The receptors stem from a woman younger than 35 in good health.

The chain recombines TRBV11-3 with TRBJ1-2; D not certain. V shed 1 base and J shed 2 bases, with 11 bases lying between them. Germline CDR1 and CDR2: SGHNT and YENEEA. The CDR3 consists of 15 residues. The CDR3 reads CASSLGPGSNYGYTF. The DNA for the CDR3 is TGTGCCAGCAGCTTAGGCCCCGGGAGCAACTATGGCTACACCTTC.

The rearrangement links TRBV19 to TRBJ1-2; maybe TRBD1 (5 bases). Trimming cost V 9 bases and J 13 bases, with 24 bases left between them. This CDR3 comprises 13 residues. Germline CDR1 and CDR2: LNHDA and SQIVND (reference sequence). The CDR3 DNA reads as TGTGCCAGAGCGGCCCCGGGGCGCGGGCTTGGCACCTTC. Amino acids: CARAAPGRGLGTF.

In DNA form, the CDR3 reads TGTGCCAGCAAGAGCGCCTACGAGCAGTACTTC. The encoded protein is CASKSAYEQYF. The chain links TRBV2 to TRBJ2-7; D unresolved. The CDR3 is made up of 11 amino acids. Trimming took off 7 bases at V and 2 bases at J, with 6 bases between the two ends. Germline V lookup: CDR1 SNHLY, CDR2 FYNNEI.

V and J are TRBV12-3 or TRBV12-4 and TRBJ2-7, with 8 bases that match TRBD1. J gave up 2 bases and V 5 bases, and 2 bases lay outside the gene matches. The CDR3 sequence is 13 residues long. CDR3 nucleotide sequence: TGTGCCAGCAGTCTACAGGGGGCCTACGAGCAGTACTTC. Encoded protein: CASSLQGAYEQYF.

The chain joins TRBV30 to TRBJ1-3; unclear D gene. V dropped 4 bases and J dropped 2 bases, with 9 bases sitting between them. This CDR3 is 13 amino acids long. Germline CDR1 reads GTSNPN; CDR2 reads SVGIG (reference sequence). CDR3 amino acids: CAWKVRAGNTIYF. The CDR3 nucleotides are TGTGCCTGGAAAGTGAGAGCTGGAAACACCATATATTTT.

V usage is TRBV4-1 and J usage is TRBJ2-7, with 7 positions matching TRBD2. The V gene's germline CDR1 is MGHRA and CDR2 YSYEKL. Unmatched junction bases numbered 17, after V lost 0 bases and J lost 6 bases. CDR3 size: 18 residues. This CDR3 reads CASSQDPQLGGRLREQYF. CDR3 nucleotides: TGCGCCAGCAGCCAAGATCCCCAATTGGGCGGGAGATTGCGCGAGCAGTACTTC.

The chain recombines TRBV29-1 with TRBJ2-3, with a weak D call TRBD2 (6 bases). V dropped 3 bases and J dropped 2 bases, with 15 bases sitting between them. The V gene's germline CDR1 is SQVTM and CDR2 ANQGSEA. This CDR3 region has 15 residues. In DNA, the CDR3 is TGCAGCGTTGATGGATCAGCGGGCCACACAGATACGCAGTATTTT. Its translation: CSVDGSAGHTDTQYF.

V is TRBV11-2 and J is TRBJ2-7, with D perhaps TRBD1 (6 bases). Trimming pared 5 bases from V and 0 bases from J, leaving 8 bases between. There are 13 residues in the CDR3. Per the germline V gene, CDR1 is SGHAT and CDR2 is FQNNGV. The CDR3 nucleotides read TGTGCCAGCAGCCGGACAGACTCCTACGAGCAGTACTTC. Translating gives CASSRTDSYEQYF.

This chain connects TRBV28 to TRBJ2-2; D is undetermined. CDR3 size: 13 residues. Germline-derived CDR1 and CDR2 are MDHEN and SYDVKM. Trimming took 7 bases from V and 5 from J, leaving 11 bases between them. CDR3 sequence (DNA): TGTGCCAGCACGCTCCTCTTAACCGGGGAGCTGTTTTTT. Translation gives CASTLLLTGELFF.

The J gene is TRBJ2-3, the V gene TRBV6-5; tentatively, D is TRBD1 or TRBD2 (5 bases each). The CDR3 has 16 amino acids. CDR1 and CDR2 (germline): MNHEY, SVGAGI. Trimming removed 4 bases at V and 0 bases at J, with 14 bases between. DNA of the CDR3: TGTGCCAGCAGTTCCCGGGTGGGACCCAGCACAGATACGCAGTATTTT. It yields the protein CASSSRVGPSTDTQYF.

The count of this clone is one. The J gene is TRBJ1-2, the V gene TRBV11-2; no reliable D call. CDR3 length: 15 amino acids. The V gene's germline CDR1 is SGHAT and CDR2 FQNNGV. The ends were cut back, 0 bases at V and 0 bases at J, with 8 bases in the middle. CDR3 nucleotides: TGTGCCAGCAGCTTAGAATCGAGGGCTAACTATGGCTACACCTTC. Its protein is CASSLESRANYGYTF.

The chain is built from TRBV6-6 and TRBJ1-4; D unclear. Germline loops: CDR1 MNHNY, CDR2 SVGAGI (reference sequence). The CDR3 runs 14 residues. V lost 7 bases, J lost 4 bases, and 13 bases lay in between. DNA for the CDR3: TGTGCCAGCACCCTAACTAGAATTAATGAAAAACTGTTTTTT. The encoded protein is CASTLTRINEKLFF.